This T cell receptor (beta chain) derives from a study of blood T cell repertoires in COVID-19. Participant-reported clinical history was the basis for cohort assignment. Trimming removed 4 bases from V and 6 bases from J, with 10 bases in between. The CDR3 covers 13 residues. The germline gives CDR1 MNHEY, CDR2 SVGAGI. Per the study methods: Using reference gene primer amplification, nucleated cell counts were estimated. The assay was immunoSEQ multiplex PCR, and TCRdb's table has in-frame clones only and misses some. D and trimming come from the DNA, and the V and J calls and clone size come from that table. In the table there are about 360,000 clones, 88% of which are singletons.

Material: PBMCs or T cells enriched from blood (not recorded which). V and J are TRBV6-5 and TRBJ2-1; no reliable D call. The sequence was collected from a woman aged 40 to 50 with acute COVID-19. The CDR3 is CASSLASSNEQFF. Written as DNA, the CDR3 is TGTGCCAGCAGTTTAGCCAGCTCCAATGAGCAGTTCTTC.